In this sample, the clone carrying this T cell receptor (beta chain) turned up many times. No antigen is known for it. The data were obtained in a study of T cell repertoires in cytomegalovirus infection. Background on the study: Matching HLA type and CMV infection were both indicated by public TCR beta signatures.

Regarding the study as a whole: The study identified carriers of CMV plus the relevant HLA from cumulative public TCR beta family frequency.

TCRdb re-analysed the reads in MiXCR, keeping a single row per CDR3 protein. Of approximately 250,000 distinct CDR3 sequences detected, 6.5% appear once; the ten largest clones hold 6.5%. V shed 2 bases, J shed 3 bases, and the junction held 8 bases outside the gene matches. Germline loops: CDR1 DFQATT, CDR2 SNEGSKA (reference sequence). The CDR3 has 15 residues. The sample taken for sequencing was PBMCs. The gene calls are TRBV20-1 and TRBJ2-7; 9 positions agree with TRBD1. This receptor was taken from a human donor in good health (CMV status not recorded). Some clones in this sample may be carry-over from other donors' samples. CDR3 sequence reads: CSARNPGQGIYEQYF. The CDR3 nucleotides are TGCAGTGCTAGAAATCCGGGACAGGGTATCTACGAGCAGTACTTC.